The 21 T cell receptor beta chains in this list originate from one sample, sequenced in a study of blood T cell repertoires in COVID-19 (dated by TCRdb to 2020 to 2021). Library method: the immunoSEQ multiplex PCR assay. Imported from immuneACCESS, the table was reduced by TCRdb to in-frame sequences with V and J called. These copies leave out some clones; in studies compared against another copy, an unresolved V gene accounts for under half, and the cause of the remainder is not known. The sample contains 200,000 to 300,000 clones, approximately 80% of them found a single time. The ten largest clonotypes hold around 6.4% of the sample. Source material: peripheral blood. The receptors stem from a woman aged 55-69 years with active or convalescent COVID-19.

This clone has only a few counts. The chain employs TRBV7-2 and TRBJ1-5; D might be TRBD1 (6 bases). The length of the CDR3 is 14 residues. In germline, CDR1 is SGHTA, CDR2 FQGNSA. Deletions cut 2 bases from V and 7 bases from J, with 12 bases between. The CDR3 DNA reads TGTGCCAGCAGCTTAACAGGGATCGGCCAGCCCCAGCATTTT. As protein: CASSLTGIGQPQHF. Full variable domain (remainder filled in from reference TRBV7-2 and TRBJ1-5): GAGVSQSPSNKVTEKGKDVELRCDPISGHTALYWYRQSLGQGLEFLIYFQGNSAPDKSGLPSDRFSAERTGGSVSTLTIQRTQQEDSAVYLCASSLTGIGQPQHFGDGTRLSIL.

The chain is built from TRBV11-2 and TRBJ2-3, with TRBD1 matching over 8 bases. Germline V CDR1 and CDR2: SGHAT, FQNNGV. The CDR3 runs 14 residues. V gave up 4 bases and J gave up 1 base; unmatched junction bases: 1. The CDR3 loop reads CASSSGGGTDTQYF. The DNA of the CDR3 is TGTGCCAGCAGCTCAGGGGGCGGCACAGATACGCAGTATTTT.

The rearrangement links TRBV27 to TRBJ2-3; 8 bases are a match to TRBD1. CDR1 and CDR2 from the germline V gene are MNHEY and SMNVEV (reference sequence). Trimming took 4 bases from V and 9 from J; bases not matched to a gene: 12. The CDR3 runs 15 residues. The CDR3 coding sequence is TGTGCCAGCAGTTGGGGGACAGGTCGCGGGGACACGCAGTATTTT. Amino acids: CASSWGTGRGDTQYF.

This clone appeared a few times. This sequence joins TRBV19 and TRBJ1-4, with 8 bases identical to TRBD1. This CDR3 is 13 amino acids long. After removal of 5 bases from V and 5 bases from J, the junction contained 1 base not matched to a gene. Germline CDR1 LNHDA, CDR2 SQIVND (reference sequence). The CDR3 loop reads CASSGDRNEKLFF. DNA of the CDR3: TGTGCCAGTAGTGGGGACAGGAATGAAAAACTGTTTTTT.

This clone is a singleton in its sample. The rearrangement joins TRBV11-3 to TRBJ1-3; D is possibly TRBD1 (5 bases). V was cut by 3 bases and J by 4 bases, with 19 bases left in between. Looked up from germline, CDR1 is SGHNT and CDR2 is YENEEA. The CDR3 has 17 residues. CDR3 sequence: CASSFKRVRVRGNTIYF. Here the CDR3 DNA reads TGTGCCAGCAGCTTTAAAAGGGTCAGGGTAAGGGGAAACACCATATATTTT.

The chain couples TRBV7-9 to TRBJ2-1; D is unresolved. CDR1 SEHNR and CDR2 FQNEAQ come from the germline V gene (reference sequence). Trimming took 5 bases from V and 0 from J, leaving 17 bases between them. The CDR3 is 17 amino acids. The CDR3 here is CASSTTERQDSYNEQFF. CDR3 in DNA: TGTGCCAGCAGCACCACTGAGAGGCAAGACTCCTACAATGAGCAGTTCTTC.

The chain joins TRBV6-2 or TRBV6-3 to TRBJ2-1; 8 nucleotides agree with TRBD1. CDR3 size: 16 residues. Germline V CDR1 and CDR2: MNHEY, SVGEGT. J lost 8 bases, V lost 6 bases, and 15 bases had no gene match. The CDR3 DNA is TGTGCCAGCAGCCAACTTCCAGGGGGCTCTGGCCATGAGCAGTTCTTC. Residues: CASSQLPGGSGHEQFF.

The chain recombines TRBV10-3 with TRBJ2-5; the D is unclear. CDR3 length: 15 residues. From germline, CDR1 is ENHRY and CDR2 SYGVKD. V lost 0 bases and J lost 1, with 9 bases in between. The CDR3 is CAISESLASQETQYF. CDR3 DNA sequence: TGTGCCATCAGTGAGTCTTTGGCTAGCCAAGAGACCCAGTACTTC.

This clone appeared once. This chain joins TRBV5-1 and TRBJ2-1, with 12 bases identical to TRBD2. Looked up from germline, CDR1 is SGHRS and CDR2 is YFSETQ. Trimming at V came to 3 bases and at J to 4 bases, leaving 5 bases not matched to a gene. The CDR3 has 16 residues. The CDR3 region has the DNA TGCGCCAGCAGCTCAGACCTAGCGGGGGGGTACAATGAGCAGTTCTTC. This codes for CASSSDLAGGYNEQFF. Full variable domain (remainder filled in from reference TRBV5-1 and TRBJ2-1): KAGVTQTPRYLIKTRGQQVTLSCSPISGHRSVSWYQQTPGQGLQFLFEYFSETQRNKGNFPGRFSGRQFSNSRSEMNVSTLELGDSALYLCASSSDLAGGYNEQFFGPGTRLTVL.

This chain uses TRBV25-1 with TRBJ1-2; TRBD1 matches at 7 bases. Germline assignment: CDR1 MGHDK and CDR2 SYGVNS. The CDR3 covers 13 residues. V lost 4 bases and J lost 5; bases outside the gene matches: 4. Written as DNA, the CDR3 is TGTGCCAGCAGTGGACACAGGGGATATGGCTACACCTTC. This translates into CASSGHRGYGYTF.

V and J are TRBV11-1 and TRBJ1-4; D gene uncertain. Germline-derived CDR1 and CDR2 are SGHAT and FQDESV (reference sequence). The CDR3 length is 12 residues. V was trimmed by 5 bases and J by 7 bases, leaving 8 bases between them. The CDR3 protein is CASSPVGEKLFF. In DNA, the CDR3 is TGTGCCAGCAGCCCCGTCGGTGAAAAACTGTTTTTT.

The chain uses TRBV5-1 and TRBJ2-7, with D hard to call. CDR1 and CDR2 from the germline V gene are SGHRS and YFSETQ. CDR3 size: 15 residues. Trimming took 1 base from V and 0 from J, leaving 11 bases between them. The CDR3 DNA sequence: TGCGCCAGCAGCTTGAGTACACCCATCTCCTACGAGCAGTACTTC. Translated: CASSLSTPISYEQYF.

The sample holds one count of this clone. V gene TRBV4-1 combines with J gene TRBJ1-1, with D perhaps matching TRBD1 (5 bases). Germline CDR1 MGHRA, CDR2 YSYEKL. The CDR3 spans 14 residues. The ends were cut back, 1 base at V and 3 bases at J, with 9 bases in the middle. In DNA form, the CDR3 reads TGCGCCAGCAGCCAAGGGTGGGGGGACACTGAAGCTTTCTTT. This gives the protein CASSQGWGDTEAFF.

This sequence joins TRBV19 and TRBJ1-3, with a possible D match to TRBD1 (6 bases). V gave up 3 bases and J gave up 2 bases, with 11 bases separating them. The CDR3 extends over 15 amino acids. Per germline, CDR1 LNHDA and CDR2 SQIVND (reference sequence). CDR3 sequence reads: CASSIIRDTGNTIYF. The DNA of the CDR3 is TGTGCCAGTAGTATTATCCGGGACACTGGAAACACCATATATTTT.

This clone has a handful of counts. This chain connects TRBV27 to TRBJ2-1; possible D gene TRBD1, 5 bases. Germline values: CDR1 MNHEY, CDR2 SMNVEV (reference sequence). Trimming took 5 bases from V and 10 from J, leaving 12 bases between them. The CDR3 is 12 residues long. This chain's CDR3 is CASSPRVGEQFF. The CDR3 DNA is TGTGCCAGCAGTCCCAGGGTGGGGGAGCAGTTCTTC.

The rearrangement links TRBV24-1 to TRBJ2-6; maybe TRBD1 (6 bases). Germline CDR1 KGHDR, CDR2 SFDVKD. The CDR3 runs to 20 residues. V lost 3 bases and J lost 4, with 24 bases in between. This CDR3 reads CATSDQPQTAHRAGANVLTF. CDR3 coding DNA: TGTGCCACCAGTGATCAACCCCAGACAGCCCACAGGGCCGGGGCCAACGTCCTGACTTTC.

The rearrangement uses TRBV10-3 and TRBJ2-3; D may be TRBD2 (6 bases). Germline values: CDR1 ENHRY, CDR2 SYGVKD. This CDR3 spans 14 amino acids. The V end lost 6 bases, the J end lost 0 bases, and 10 bases lay between the germline ends. The CDR3 DNA sequence: TGTGCCATCAGCTTAGCGGAAAGCACAGATACGCAGTATTTT. The encoded protein is CAISLAESTDTQYF.

The rearrangement joins TRBV29-1 to TRBJ2-5, with TRBD1 matching over 8 bases. This CDR3 region has 16 residues. In germline, CDR1 is SQVTM, CDR2 ANQGSEA. Trimming at V came to 8 bases and at J to 2 bases, leaving 16 bases not matched to a gene. DNA of the CDR3: TGCAGCACCCTCTGGAGGGCCCAGGGGGCGCAAGAGACCCAGTACTTC. Protein product: CSTLWRAQGAQETQYF.

The rearrangement joins TRBV12-3 or TRBV12-4 to TRBJ1-1; D ambiguous. This CDR3 region has 13 residues. Trimming left V 4 bases short and J 4 bases short, with 10 bases between. The CDR3, as DNA: TGTGCCAGCAGTTGGCAATGGAGCACTGAAGCTTTCTTT. It is translated as CASSWQWSTEAFF.

Remarks on this clone: Within the sample, other DNA sequences also encode this same CDR3. This chain joins TRBV6-5 and TRBJ1-1; D gene ambiguous. CDR1 and CDR2 from the germline V gene are MNHEY and SVGAGI. This CDR3 comprises 12 residues. The ends were cut back, 2 bases at V and 4 bases at J, with 5 bases in the middle. CDR3: CASSYGGTEAFF. In nucleotides, the CDR3 is TGTGCCAGCAGTTACGGCGGCACTGAAGCTTTCTTT.

V and J are TRBV9 and TRBJ1-1; 10 positions match TRBD1. The V and J ends lost 4 bases and 4 bases, in that order; junction bases with no gene match: 7. The CDR3 sequence is 15 residues long. The germline V gene has CDR1 SGDLS and CDR2 YYNGEE. For the CDR3, the DNA is TGTGCCAGCAGCTCAGAGGACAGGGGGGGCACTGAAGCTTTCTTT. It translates to CASSSEDRGGTEAFF.